The rows below give T cell receptor beta chains drawn from one sample of a study of blood T cell repertoires in COVID-19. Sequencing used immunoSEQ multiplex PCR; TCRdb keeps in-frame clones, though not all of them. Among 80,000 to 100,000 clones listed, about 78% were seen once. The sequenced material came from peripheral blood. The receptors were gathered from a human donor in a cohort sampled during active COVID-19. CDR3s include the opening cysteine and the closing phenylalanine or tryptophan. Each record gives: V gene, clone size, D gene, J gene, CDR3 DNA, CDR3 protein. The D gene is left open where the match is weak. Clone size is stated in some rows and not others, as once, few, many or a class when expanded.

v_gene: TRBV7-2
abundance: NA
d_gene: NA
j_gene: TRBJ1-5
CDR3nt: TGTGCCAGCAGCCCCAGGGGATTCGACAATCAGCCCCAGCATTTT
CDR3aa: CASSPRGFDNQPQHF

v_gene: TRBV27
abundance: NA
d_gene: NA
j_gene: TRBJ1-6
CDR3nt: TGTGCCAGCAGTTTTTTCCGGGGGAATAATTCACCCCTCCACTTT
CDR3aa: CASSFFRGNNSPLHF

v_gene: TRBV5-4
abundance: NA
d_gene: TRBD1
j_gene: TRBJ1-2
CDR3nt: TGTGCCAGCAGCCTCCGGACAGGGAACCTCTATGGCTACACCTTC
CDR3aa: CASSLRTGNLYGYTF

v_gene: TRBV2
abundance: NA
d_gene: TRBD1
j_gene: TRBJ1-3
CDR3nt: TGTGCCAGAAATACAGGGGATTCTGGAAACACCATATATTTT
CDR3aa: CARNTGDSGNTIYF

v_gene: TRBV6-6
abundance: NA
d_gene: TRBD1
j_gene: TRBJ2-6
CDR3nt: TGTGCCAGCAGTTACAAACGGGACAGGGGTTGGGTCCTGACTTTC
CDR3aa: CASSYKRDRGWVLTF

v_gene: TRBV28
abundance: NA
d_gene: TRBD1
j_gene: TRBJ1-2
CDR3nt: TGTGCCAGCAGTTTAGGATGGACAGGGGAACATGGCTACACCTTC
CDR3aa: CASSLGWTGEHGYTF

v_gene: TRBV24-1
abundance: NA
d_gene: TRBD1
j_gene: TRBJ2-3
CDR3nt: TGTGCCACCAGTTCTTCACAGGGGTCCGTTAATACGCAGTATTTT
CDR3aa: CATSSSQGSVNTQYF

v_gene: TRBV9
abundance: NA
d_gene: TRBD2
j_gene: TRBJ2-2
CDR3nt: TGTGCCAGCAGCGTCCCGGGACTAGCGGGGGACACCGGGGAGCTGTTTTTT
CDR3aa: CASSVPGLAGDTGELFF

v_gene: TRBV7-9
abundance: once
d_gene: NA
j_gene: TRBJ1-1
CDR3nt: TGTGCCAGCAGCTTAGAAACTGCTGAAGCTTTCTTT
CDR3aa: CASSLETAEAFF

v_gene: TRBV7-2
abundance: few
d_gene: NA
j_gene: TRBJ1-5
CDR3nt: TGTGCCAGCAGTGGGGGAGGCTGGGATCAGCCCCAGCATTTT
CDR3aa: CASSGGGWDQPQHF

v_gene: TRBV6-5
abundance: NA
d_gene: TRBD2
j_gene: TRBJ2-6
CDR3nt: TGTGCCAGCAGCCACCCGGGAGGTGGGGCCAACGTCCTGACTTTC
CDR3aa: CASSHPGGGANVLTF

v_gene: TRBV9
abundance: NA
d_gene: NA
j_gene: TRBJ2-2
CDR3nt: TGTGCCAGCAGCGTGGAGAGCAGGGGCCGGGGCGGGGAGCTGTTTTTT
CDR3aa: CASSVESRGRGGELFF

v_gene: TRBV5-8
abundance: NA
d_gene: NA
j_gene: TRBJ2-3
CDR3nt: TGTGCCAGCATATTTCGAGGCACAGATACGCAGTATTTT
CDR3aa: CASIFRGTDTQYF

v_gene: TRBV27
abundance: NA
d_gene: TRBD1
j_gene: TRBJ2-2
CDR3nt: TGTGCCAGCAGACTCGGACAGGCCACCGGGGAGCTGTTTTTT
CDR3aa: CASRLGQATGELFF